This T cell receptor beta chain appears in the sequencing data of a study of identical twins. Study results and caveats: Fewer insertions marked abundant cord blood beta clonotypes; young adult naive trended weakly, memory not at all.

Germline CDR1 is ENHRY and CDR2 is SYGVKD. This CDR3 has 15 residues. V lost 6 bases and J lost 0, with 12 bases in between. Each donor (without exception) was a healthy Caucasian. This clonotype was seen a few times. Its specificity is unknown. It was template switching that added a universal primer site, and there were unique molecular identifiers on the cDNA. MiXCR, run by TCRdb on the 5' RACE reads, gives a single entry per CDR3 protein. The data hold hundreds of thousands of distinct CDR3 sequences, with roughly 20% observed a single time. This sample was also put to use in a study of T cells expressing NK-cell markers.

J is TRBJ2-1 and V is TRBV10-3; tentatively, D is TRBD1 or TRBD2 (5 bases each). The TCR comes from a young woman in good health. The sequencing input was PBMCs. CDR3 loop: CAIRAAGSSYNEQFF. The CDR3 DNA reads TGTGCCATCAGAGCGGCAGGGAGCTCCTACAATGAGCAGTTCTTC.